This T cell receptor beta chain was observed in a study of T cell clonotyping in hematopoietic cell transplantation. The study, taken as a whole, reports: Few recipient clonotypes overlapped donors; over 95% were de novo at given depth. After transplant, recipient diversity fell while pathologically expanded clonotypes grew through day 180. Graft donor and pretransplant recipient Inverse Simpson Index values predicted broader posttransplant TCR diversity. No sorting was done, leaving CD4 and CD8 contributions mixed.

The method was immunoSEQ multiplex PCR; TCRdb's version includes in-frame clones alone and lacks a portion of them. The sample has around 11,000 clones; 89% are singletons. Details on this clone: The antigen is undetermined.

CDR3 size: 16 residues. J gave up 9 bases and V 6 bases, and 12 bases lay outside the gene matches. CDR1 is MNHNS and CDR2 is SASEGT in the germline V gene. This sample comprised PBMCs, obtained 180 days after allogeneic stem cell transplant. The receptor comes from a male patient aged 55 to 69 who had an allogeneic stem cell transplant from an unrelated donor, so the T cells may come from the graft donor. Some clones in this sample may be carry-over from other donors' samples. The rearrangement links TRBV6-1 to TRBJ2-6; TRBD1 matches at 9 bases. The CDR3 bases are TGTGCCAGCAGCGAAATCCCGGGACAGGGTGACAACGTCCTGACTTTC. Protein: CASSEIPGQGDNVLTF.